The clone carrying this TCR beta chain has a handful of counts. Its antigen is still unknown. The entry originates in a study of response to subunit inactivated influenza vaccine. Whole-study findings and limits: A suggestion made by the authors is that each seasonal influenza vaccination recruits few new T cells.

The germline V gene encodes CDR1 LNHNV and CDR2 YYDKDF (reference sequence). V lost 8 bases and J 3 bases, leaving 16 bases between the germline ends. This CDR3 spans 15 amino acids. TCRdb reprocessed the RT-PCR reads with MiXCR, giving one entry per CDR3 protein. The table records 200,000 to 250,000 distinct CDR3 sequences, roughly an eighth of them present only once. The V call is TRBV15, the J call TRBJ2-2; D may be TRBD1 or TRBD2 (5 bases each). The sample was non-naive T cells sorted from PBMCs, taken around 15 days before vaccination. This sequence originates from a man aged 50 to 60 who received an inactivated influenza vaccine. The DNA for the CDR3 is TGTGCCACCCGTCGCGAAGGGACCGACACCGGGGAGCTGTTTTTT. This encodes CATRREGTDTGELFF.